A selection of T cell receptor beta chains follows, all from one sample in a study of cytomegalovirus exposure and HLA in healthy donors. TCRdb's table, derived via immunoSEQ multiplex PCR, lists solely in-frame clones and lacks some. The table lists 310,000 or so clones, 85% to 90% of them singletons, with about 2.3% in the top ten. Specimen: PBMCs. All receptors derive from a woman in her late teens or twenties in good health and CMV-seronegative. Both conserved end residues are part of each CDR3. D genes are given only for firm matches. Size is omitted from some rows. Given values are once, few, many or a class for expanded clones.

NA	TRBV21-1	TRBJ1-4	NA	TGTGCCAGCAGCTCCCGAGGGGACAACGGGCCAAAAAGACTGTTTTTT	CASSSRGDNGPKRLFF
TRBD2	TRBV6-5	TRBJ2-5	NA	TGTGCCAGCAGAAGGACTAGCGGGGGGTACGAGACCCAGTACTTC	CASRRTSGGYETQYF
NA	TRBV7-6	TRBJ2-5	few	TGTGCCAGCAGCTCATTAGCCACAGAGACCCAGTACTTC	CASSSLATETQYF
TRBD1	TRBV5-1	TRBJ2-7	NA	TGCGCCAGCCGAAACCAGGGGGCCTACGAGCAGTACTTC	CASRNQGAYEQYF
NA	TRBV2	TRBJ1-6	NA	TGTGCCAGCAGTCTGGGGCAGGGGATTATCACCCTCCACTTT	CASSLGQGIITLHF
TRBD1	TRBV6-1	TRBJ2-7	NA	TGTGCCAGCAGTGAAGCAATGTATTACAGGGGTTCCGAGCAGTACTTC	CASSEAMYYRGSEQYF
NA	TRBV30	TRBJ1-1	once	TGTGCCTGGAGTGGAGACTCTCTAATGAACACTGAAGCTTTCTTT	CAWSGDSLMNTEAFF
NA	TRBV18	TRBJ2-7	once	TGTGCCAGCTCACCGCGCGTGGGGGCGAGGGACGAGCAGTACTTC	CASSPRVGARDEQYF
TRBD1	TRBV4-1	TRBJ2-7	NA	TGCGCCAGCAGCCACCCGGGACAGGCGTCCTACGAGCAGTACTTC	CASSHPGQASYEQYF
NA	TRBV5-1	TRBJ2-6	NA	TGCGCCAGCAGCCCCGGACAGCCCAGCTCTGGGGCCAACGTCCTGACTTTC	CASSPGQPSSGANVLTF
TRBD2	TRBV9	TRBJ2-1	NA	TGTGCCAGCAGCGTAGGAGGTGGGAGGGAGGGGTCCAATGAGCAGTTCTTC	CASSVGGGREGSNEQFF
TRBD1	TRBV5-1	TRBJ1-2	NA	TGCGCCAGCAGCTTAGGACCAGGGGGTAATGGCTACACCTTC	CASSLGPGGNGYTF
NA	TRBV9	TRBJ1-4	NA	TGTGCCAGCAGGTCCAGCGGGAATGAAAAACTGTTTTTT	CASRSSGNEKLFF
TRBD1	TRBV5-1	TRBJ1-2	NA	TGCGCCAGCAGCGAAGATACAGGGGGGTATGGCTACACCTTC	CASSEDTGGYGYTF
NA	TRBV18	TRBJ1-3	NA	TGTGCCAGCAAACAAAGTCCCGGGGGAAAGAGCTCTGGAAACACCATATATTTT	CASKQSPGGKSSGNTIYF